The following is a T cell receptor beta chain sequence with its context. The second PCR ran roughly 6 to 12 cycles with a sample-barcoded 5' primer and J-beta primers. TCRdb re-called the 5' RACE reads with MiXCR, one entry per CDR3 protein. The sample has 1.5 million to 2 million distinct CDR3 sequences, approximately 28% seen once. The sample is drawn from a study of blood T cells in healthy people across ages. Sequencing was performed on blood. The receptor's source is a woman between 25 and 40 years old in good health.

DNA for the CDR3: TGTGCCAGCAGTGCGGACTTAAGAGGAGGCTACACCTTC. Translated: CASSADLRGGYTF. The chain employs TRBV28 and TRBJ1-2; D unclear. The CDR3 extends over 13 amino acids. Deletions cut 5 bases from V and 8 bases from J, with 15 bases between. Per germline, CDR1 MDHEN and CDR2 SYDVKM.